This T cell receptor (beta chain) was recorded in a study of T cell responses to AZD1222 COVID-19 vaccine. Study-level background: Second doses that came at about 4 or about 12 weeks were put together.

Profiled with immunoSEQ multiplex PCR; TCRdb holds only in-frame clones, not every one. The repertoire includes 100,000 or so clones, over 75% of them detected once, and 2.5% sits in the top ten. From germline, CDR1 is KGHDR and CDR2 SFDVKD. CDR3 size: 12 residues. The ends were cut back, 2 bases at V and 5 bases at J, with 2 bases in the middle. V gene TRBV24-1 combines with J gene TRBJ2-2; D uncertain. Source: peripheral blood, taken on day 0 of AZD1222 vaccination. This TCR derives from an adult in good health. Written as DNA, the CDR3 is TGTGCCACCAGTGATTCTACCGGGGAGCTGTTTTTT. Translating gives CATSDSTGELFF.